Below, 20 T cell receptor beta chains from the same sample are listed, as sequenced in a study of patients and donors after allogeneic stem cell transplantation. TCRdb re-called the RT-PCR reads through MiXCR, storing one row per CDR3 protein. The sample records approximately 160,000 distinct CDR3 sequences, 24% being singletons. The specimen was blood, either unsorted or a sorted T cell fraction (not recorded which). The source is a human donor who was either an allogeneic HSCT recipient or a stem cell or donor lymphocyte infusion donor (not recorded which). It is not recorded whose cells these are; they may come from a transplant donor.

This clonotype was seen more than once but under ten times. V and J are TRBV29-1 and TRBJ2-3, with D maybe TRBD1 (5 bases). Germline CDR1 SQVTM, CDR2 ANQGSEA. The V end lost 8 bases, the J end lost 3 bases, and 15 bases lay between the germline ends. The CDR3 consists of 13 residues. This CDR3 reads CSLGWTRTDTQYF. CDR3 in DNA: TGCAGCCTCGGCTGGACAAGGACAGATACGCAGTATTTT.

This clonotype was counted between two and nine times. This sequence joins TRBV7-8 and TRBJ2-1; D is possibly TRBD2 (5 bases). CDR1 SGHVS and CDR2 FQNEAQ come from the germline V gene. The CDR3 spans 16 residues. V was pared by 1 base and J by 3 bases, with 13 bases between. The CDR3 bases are TGTGCCAGCAGCTTAGAATGGTCGGGGAACTACAATGAGCAGTTCTTC. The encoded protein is CASSLEWSGNYNEQFF.

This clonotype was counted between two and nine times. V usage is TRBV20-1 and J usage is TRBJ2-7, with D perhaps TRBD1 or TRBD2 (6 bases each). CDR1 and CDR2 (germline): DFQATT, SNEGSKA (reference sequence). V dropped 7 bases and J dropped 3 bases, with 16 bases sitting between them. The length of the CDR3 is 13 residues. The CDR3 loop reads CSGGGETGYEQYF. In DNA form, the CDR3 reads TGCAGTGGAGGAGGGGAGACAGGCTACGAGCAGTACTTC.

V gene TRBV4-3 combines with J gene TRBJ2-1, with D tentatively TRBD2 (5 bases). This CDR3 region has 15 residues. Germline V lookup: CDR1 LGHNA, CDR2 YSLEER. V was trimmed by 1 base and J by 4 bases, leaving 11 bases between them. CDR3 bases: TGCGCCAGCAGCCAAGTTGGAGGTTCTTACAATGAGCAGTTCTTC. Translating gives CASSQVGGSYNEQFF.

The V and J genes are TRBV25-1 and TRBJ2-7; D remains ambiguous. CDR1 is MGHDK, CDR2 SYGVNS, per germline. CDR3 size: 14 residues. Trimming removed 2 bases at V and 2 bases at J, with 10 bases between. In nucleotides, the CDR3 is TGTGCCAGCAGTGAAAAGCGCCACCCCTACGAGCAGTACTTC. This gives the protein CASSEKRHPYEQYF.

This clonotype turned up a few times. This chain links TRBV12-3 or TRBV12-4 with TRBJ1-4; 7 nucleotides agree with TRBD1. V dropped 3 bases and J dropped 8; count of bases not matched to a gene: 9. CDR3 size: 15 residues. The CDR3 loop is CASSLNNRGGEKLFF. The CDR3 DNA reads TGTGCCAGCAGTTTGAATAACAGGGGTGGGGAAAAACTGTTTTTT.

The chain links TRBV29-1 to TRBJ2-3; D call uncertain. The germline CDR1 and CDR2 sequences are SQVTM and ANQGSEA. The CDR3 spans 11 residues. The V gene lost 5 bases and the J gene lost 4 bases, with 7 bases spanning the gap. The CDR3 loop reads CSVFRPDTQYF. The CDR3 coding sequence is TGCAGCGTTTTCCGACCAGATACGCAGTATTTT.

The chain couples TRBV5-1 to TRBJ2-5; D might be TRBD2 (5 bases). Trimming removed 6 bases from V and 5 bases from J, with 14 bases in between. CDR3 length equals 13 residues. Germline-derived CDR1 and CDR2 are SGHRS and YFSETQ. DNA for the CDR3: TGCGCCAGCAAATCGGGATTAGGGGAGACCCAGTACTTC. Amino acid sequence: CASKSGLGETQYF.

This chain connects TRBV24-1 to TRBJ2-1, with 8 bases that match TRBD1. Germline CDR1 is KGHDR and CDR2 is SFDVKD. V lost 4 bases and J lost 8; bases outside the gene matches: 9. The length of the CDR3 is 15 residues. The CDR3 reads CATSDTIGQGYEQFF. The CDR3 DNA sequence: TGTGCCACCAGTGACACTATCGGACAGGGCTATGAGCAGTTCTTC.

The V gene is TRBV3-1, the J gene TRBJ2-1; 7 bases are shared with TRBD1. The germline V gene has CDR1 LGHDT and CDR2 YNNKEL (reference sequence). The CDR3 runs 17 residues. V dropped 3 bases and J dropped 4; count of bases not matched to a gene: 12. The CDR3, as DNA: TGTGCCAGCAGCCACGTCGTCTTGACAGGGACATACAATGAGCAGTTCTTC. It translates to CASSHVVLTGTYNEQFF.

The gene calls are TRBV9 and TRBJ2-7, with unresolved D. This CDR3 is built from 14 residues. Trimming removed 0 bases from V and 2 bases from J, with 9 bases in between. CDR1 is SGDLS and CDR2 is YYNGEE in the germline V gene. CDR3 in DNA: TGTGCCAGCAGCGTAGGGCAGGCCGCCTACGAGCAGTACTTC. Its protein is CASSVGQAAYEQYF.

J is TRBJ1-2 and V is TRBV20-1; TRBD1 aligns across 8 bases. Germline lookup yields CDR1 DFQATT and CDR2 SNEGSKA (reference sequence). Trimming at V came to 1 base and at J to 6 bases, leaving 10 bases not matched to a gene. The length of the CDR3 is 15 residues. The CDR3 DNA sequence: TGCAGTGCTAGAGGCCAGGGGGCGTTTAGTGATGGCTACACCTTC. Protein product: CSARGQGAFSDGYTF.

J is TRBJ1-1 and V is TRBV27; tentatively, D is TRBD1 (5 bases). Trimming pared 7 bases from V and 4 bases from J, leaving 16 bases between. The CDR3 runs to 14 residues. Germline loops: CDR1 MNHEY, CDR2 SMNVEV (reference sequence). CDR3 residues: CASTAVGLGTEAFF. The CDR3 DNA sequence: TGTGCCAGCACAGCGGTGGGGCTGGGCACTGAAGCTTTCTTT.

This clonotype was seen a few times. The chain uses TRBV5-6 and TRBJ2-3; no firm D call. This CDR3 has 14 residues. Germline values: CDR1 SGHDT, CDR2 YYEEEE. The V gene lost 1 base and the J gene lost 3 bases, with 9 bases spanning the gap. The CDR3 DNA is TGTGCCAGCAGCTTGCCTTCAGGAACAGATACGCAGTATTTT. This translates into CASSLPSGTDTQYF.

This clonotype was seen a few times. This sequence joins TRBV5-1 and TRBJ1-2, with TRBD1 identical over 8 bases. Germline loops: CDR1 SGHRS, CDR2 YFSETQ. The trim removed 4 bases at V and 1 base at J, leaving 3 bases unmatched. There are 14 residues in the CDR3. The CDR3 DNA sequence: TGCGCCAGCAGCCCGACAGGGGTTAACTATGGCTACACCTTC. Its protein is CASSPTGVNYGYTF. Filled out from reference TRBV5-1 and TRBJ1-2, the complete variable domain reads KAGVTQTPRYLIKTRGQQVTLSCSPISGHRSVSWYQQTPGQGLQFLFEYFSETQRNKGNFPGRFSGRQFSNSRSEMNVSTLELGDSALYLCASSPTGVNYGYTFGSGTRLTVV.

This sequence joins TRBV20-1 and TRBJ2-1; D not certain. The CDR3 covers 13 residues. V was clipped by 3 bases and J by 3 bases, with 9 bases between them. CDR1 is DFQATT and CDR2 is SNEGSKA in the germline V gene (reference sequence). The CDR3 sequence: CSARWADYNEQFF. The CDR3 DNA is TGCAGTGCTAGGTGGGCCGACTACAATGAGCAGTTCTTC.

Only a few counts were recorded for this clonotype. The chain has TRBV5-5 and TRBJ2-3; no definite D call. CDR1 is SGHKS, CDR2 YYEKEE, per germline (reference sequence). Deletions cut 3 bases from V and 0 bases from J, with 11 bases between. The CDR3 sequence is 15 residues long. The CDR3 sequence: CASSSRSSSTDTQYF. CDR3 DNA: TGTGCCAGCAGCTCTCGGAGTTCTAGCACAGATACGCAGTATTTT. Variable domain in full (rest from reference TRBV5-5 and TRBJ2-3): DAGVTQSPTHLIKTRGQQVTLRCSPISGHKSVSWYQQVLGQGPQFIFQYYEKEERGRGNFPDRFSARQFPNYSSELNVNALLLGDSALYLCASSSRSSSTDTQYFGPGTRLTVL.

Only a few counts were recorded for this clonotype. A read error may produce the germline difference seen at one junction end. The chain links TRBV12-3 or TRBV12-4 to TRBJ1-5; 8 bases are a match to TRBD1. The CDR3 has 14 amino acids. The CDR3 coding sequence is TGTGCCAGCAGGGGACAGGTCGACAATCAGACCCAGCATTTT. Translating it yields CASRGQVDNQTQHF.

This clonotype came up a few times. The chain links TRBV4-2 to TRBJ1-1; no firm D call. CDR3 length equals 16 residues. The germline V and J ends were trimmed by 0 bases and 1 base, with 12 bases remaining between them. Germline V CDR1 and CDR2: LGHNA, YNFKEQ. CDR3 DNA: TGTGCCAGCAGCCAAGACCTTGCGGGCGCGAACACTGAAGCTTTCTTT. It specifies CASSQDLAGANTEAFF.

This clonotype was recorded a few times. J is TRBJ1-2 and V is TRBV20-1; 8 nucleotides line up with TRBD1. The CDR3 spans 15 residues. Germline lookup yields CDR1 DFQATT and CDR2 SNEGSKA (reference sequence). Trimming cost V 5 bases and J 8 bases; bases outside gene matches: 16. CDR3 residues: CSAHSSRQGLGGYTF. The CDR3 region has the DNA TGCAGTGCTCACTCTTCCAGACAGGGGCTGGGAGGCTACACCTTC.